This T cell receptor (beta chain) was obtained from a study of cytomegalovirus exposure and HLA in healthy donors. Study at large: Earlier sequencing of 150 million to 200 million T cells yielded nearly 120 million unique TCR beta sequences. A data release that came early held around 85 million unique TCRs from HLA-typed donors. Points from the study as a whole: Highly shared variants forming one cluster were likely a sequencing artifact. Later genetic work tied a missense DCLRE1C variant to beta-chain V and J trimming.

The CDR3 spans 14 residues. V was pared by 1 base and J by 5 bases, with 10 bases between. Germline CDR1 SGHVS, CDR2 FQNEAQ. A note on this clone: Its matching antigen is unknown.

Primers: 60 Vbeta forward and 13 Jbeta reverse. Profiled with immunoSEQ multiplex PCR; TCRdb holds only in-frame clones, not every one. The sample comprises approximately 110,000 clones, 70% of which are singletons, and under 13% rests with the top ten. The sequenced sample consisted of PBMCs. The chain is built from TRBV7-8 and TRBJ2-3; TRBD2 might be the D (6 bases). This TCR was sampled from a man aged 40-49 years in good health and CMV-seropositive. The CDR3 nucleotides are TGTGCCAGCAGCTTAGTTAGCGGACGAGATACGCAGTATTTT. Residues: CASSLVSGRDTQYF.